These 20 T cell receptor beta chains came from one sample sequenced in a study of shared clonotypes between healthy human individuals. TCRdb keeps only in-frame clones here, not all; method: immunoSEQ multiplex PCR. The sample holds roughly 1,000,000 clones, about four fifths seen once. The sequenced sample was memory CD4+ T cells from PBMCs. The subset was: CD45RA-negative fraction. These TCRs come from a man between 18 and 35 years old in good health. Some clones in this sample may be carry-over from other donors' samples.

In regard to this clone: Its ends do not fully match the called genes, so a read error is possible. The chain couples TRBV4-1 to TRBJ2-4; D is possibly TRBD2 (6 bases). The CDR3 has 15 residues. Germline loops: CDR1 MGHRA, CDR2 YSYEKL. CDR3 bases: TGTGCCAGCAGCCAAGAGGGAGGAGCCAAAAACATTCAGTACTTC. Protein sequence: CASSQEGGAKNIQYF.

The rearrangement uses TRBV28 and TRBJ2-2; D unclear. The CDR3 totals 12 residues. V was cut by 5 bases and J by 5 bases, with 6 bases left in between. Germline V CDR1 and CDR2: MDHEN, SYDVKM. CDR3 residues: CASSIQTGELFF. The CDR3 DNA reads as TGTGCCAGCAGTATTCAAACCGGGGAGCTGTTTTTT.

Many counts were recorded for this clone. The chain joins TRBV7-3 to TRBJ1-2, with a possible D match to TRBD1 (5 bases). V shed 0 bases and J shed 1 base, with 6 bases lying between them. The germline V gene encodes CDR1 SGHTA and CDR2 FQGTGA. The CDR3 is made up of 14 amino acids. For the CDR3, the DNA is TGTGCCAGCAGCTTAACCGGGGGTAACTATGGCTACACCTTC. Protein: CASSLTGGNYGYTF. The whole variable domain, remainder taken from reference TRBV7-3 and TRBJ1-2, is GAGVSQTPSNKVTEKGKYVELRCDPISGHTALYWYRQSLGQGPEFLIYFQGTGAADDSGLPNDRFFAVRPEGSVSTLKIQRTERGDSAVYLCASSLTGGNYGYTFGSGTRLTVV.

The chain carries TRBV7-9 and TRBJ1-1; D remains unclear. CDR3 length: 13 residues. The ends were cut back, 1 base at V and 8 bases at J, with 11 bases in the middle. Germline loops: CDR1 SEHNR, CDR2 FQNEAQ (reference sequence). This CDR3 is CASSLEAGVEAFF. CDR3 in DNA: TGTGCCAGCAGCTTAGAGGCGGGTGTGGAAGCTTTCTTT.

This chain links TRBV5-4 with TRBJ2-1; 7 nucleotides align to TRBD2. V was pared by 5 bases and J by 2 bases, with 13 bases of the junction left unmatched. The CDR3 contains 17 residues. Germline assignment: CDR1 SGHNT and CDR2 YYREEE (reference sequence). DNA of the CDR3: TGTGCCAGCAGTGGCTTAGGTAGCGGGTCCCCCTACAATGAGCAGTTCTTC. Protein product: CASSGLGSGSPYNEQFF.

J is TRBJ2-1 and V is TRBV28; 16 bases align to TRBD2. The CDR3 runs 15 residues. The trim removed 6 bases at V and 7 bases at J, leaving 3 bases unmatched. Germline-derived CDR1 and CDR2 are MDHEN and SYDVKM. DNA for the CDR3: TGTGCCAGCAGACGGGGACTAGCGGGAGGGAATGAGCAGTTCTTC. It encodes CASRRGLAGGNEQFF.

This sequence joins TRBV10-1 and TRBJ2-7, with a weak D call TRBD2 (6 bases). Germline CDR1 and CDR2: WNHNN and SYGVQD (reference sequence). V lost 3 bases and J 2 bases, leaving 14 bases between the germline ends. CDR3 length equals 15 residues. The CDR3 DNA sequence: TGCGCCAGCAGTGAAAAGGGGACTCGTGCCTACGAGCAGTACTTC. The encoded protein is CASSEKGTRAYEQYF.

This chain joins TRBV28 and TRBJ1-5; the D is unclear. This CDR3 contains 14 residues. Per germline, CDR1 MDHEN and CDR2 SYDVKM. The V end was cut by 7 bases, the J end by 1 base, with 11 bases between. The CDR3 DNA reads TGTGCCAGCATCAACGGTGGCAGCAATCAGCCCCAGCATTTT. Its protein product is CASINGGSNQPQHF. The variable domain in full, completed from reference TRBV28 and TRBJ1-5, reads DVKVTQSSRYLVKRTGEKVFLECVQDMDHENMFWYRQDPGLGLRLIYFSYDVKMKEKGDIPEGYSVSREKKERFSLILESASTNQTSMYLCASINGGSNQPQHFGDGTRLSIL.

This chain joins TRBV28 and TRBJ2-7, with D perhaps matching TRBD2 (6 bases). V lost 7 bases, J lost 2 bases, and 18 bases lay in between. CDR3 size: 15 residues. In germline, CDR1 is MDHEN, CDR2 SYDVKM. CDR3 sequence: CASIRSAGSAYEQYF. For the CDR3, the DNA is TGTGCCAGCATTCGATCCGCGGGGAGCGCCTACGAGCAGTACTTC.

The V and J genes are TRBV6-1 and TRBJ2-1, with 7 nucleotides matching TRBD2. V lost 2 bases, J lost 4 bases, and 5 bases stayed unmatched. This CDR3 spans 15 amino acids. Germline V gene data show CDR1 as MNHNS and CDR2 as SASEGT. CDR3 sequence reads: CASSELGTIYNEQFF. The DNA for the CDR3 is TGTGCCAGCAGTGAACTCGGGACTATATACAATGAGCAGTTCTTC.

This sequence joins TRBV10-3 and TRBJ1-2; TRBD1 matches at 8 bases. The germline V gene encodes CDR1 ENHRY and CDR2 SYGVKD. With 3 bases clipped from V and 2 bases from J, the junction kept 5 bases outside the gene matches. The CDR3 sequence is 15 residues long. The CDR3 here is CAISDRRQGNYGYTF. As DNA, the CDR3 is TGTGCCATCAGTGACCGTCGACAGGGGAACTATGGCTACACCTTC.

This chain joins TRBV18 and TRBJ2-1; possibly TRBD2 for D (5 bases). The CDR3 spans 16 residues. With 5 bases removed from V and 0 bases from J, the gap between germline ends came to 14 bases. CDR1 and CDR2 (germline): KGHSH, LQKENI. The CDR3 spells CASSAATRGSYNEQFF. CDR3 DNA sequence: TGTGCCAGCTCAGCCGCTACCCGGGGCTCCTACAATGAGCAGTTCTTC.

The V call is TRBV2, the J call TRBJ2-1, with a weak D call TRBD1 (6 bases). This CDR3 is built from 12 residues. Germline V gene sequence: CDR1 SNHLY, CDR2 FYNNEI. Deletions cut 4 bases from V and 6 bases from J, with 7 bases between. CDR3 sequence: CASSGQVNEQFF. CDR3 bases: TGTGCCAGCAGTGGACAGGTCAATGAGCAGTTCTTC.

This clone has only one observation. The CDR3 loop is CASSQPAGKLFF. The CDR3 coding sequence is TGTGCCAGCAGCCAACCGGCTGGAAAACTGTTTTTT. This chain joins TRBV14 and TRBJ1-4, with D unresolved. Trimming shortened V by 2 bases and J by 10 bases, and 8 bases separated the two germline ends. This CDR3 is built from 12 residues. Germline V gene data show CDR1 as SGHDN and CDR2 as FVKESK. Full variable domain (outside the CDR3, taken from reference TRBV14 and TRBJ1-4): EAGVTQFPSHSVIEKGQTVTLRCDPISGHDNLYWYRRVMGKEIKFLLHFVKESKQDESGMPNNRFLAERTGGTYSTLKVQPAELEDSGVYFCASSQPAGKLFFGSGTQLSVL.

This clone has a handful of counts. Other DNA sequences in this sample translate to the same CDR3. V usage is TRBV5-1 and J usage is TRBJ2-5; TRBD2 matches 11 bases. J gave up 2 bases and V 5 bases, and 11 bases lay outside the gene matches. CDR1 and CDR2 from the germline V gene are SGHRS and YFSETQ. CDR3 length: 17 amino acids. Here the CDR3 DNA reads TGCGCCAGCAGTAGTACGGCTAGCGGGAGGATACAAGAGACCCAGTACTTC. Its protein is CASSSTASGRIQETQYF.

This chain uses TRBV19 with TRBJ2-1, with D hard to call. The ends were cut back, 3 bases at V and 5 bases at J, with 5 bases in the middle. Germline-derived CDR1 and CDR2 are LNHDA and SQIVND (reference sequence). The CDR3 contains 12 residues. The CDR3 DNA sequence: TGTGCCAGTAGTATGGGGAACAATGAGCAGTTCTTC. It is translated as CASSMGNNEQFF. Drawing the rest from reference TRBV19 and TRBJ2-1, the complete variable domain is DGGITQSPKYLFRKEGQNVTLSCEQNLNHDAMYWYRQDPGQGLRLIYYSQIVNDFQKGDIAEGYSVSREKKESFPLTVTSAQKNPTAFYLCASSMGNNEQFFGPGTRLTVL.

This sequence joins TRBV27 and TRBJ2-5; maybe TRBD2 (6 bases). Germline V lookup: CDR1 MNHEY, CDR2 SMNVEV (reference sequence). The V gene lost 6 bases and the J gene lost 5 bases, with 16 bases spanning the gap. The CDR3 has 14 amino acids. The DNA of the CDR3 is TGTGCCAGCAGGCGGGACTTTTCGGGGGAGACCCAGTACTTC. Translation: CASRRDFSGETQYF.

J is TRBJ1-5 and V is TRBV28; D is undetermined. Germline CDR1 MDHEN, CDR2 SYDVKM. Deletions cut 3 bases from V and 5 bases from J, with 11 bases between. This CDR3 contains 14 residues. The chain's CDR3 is CASSFLNNYQPQHF. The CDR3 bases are TGTGCCAGCAGTTTCCTCAACAATTATCAGCCCCAGCATTTT.

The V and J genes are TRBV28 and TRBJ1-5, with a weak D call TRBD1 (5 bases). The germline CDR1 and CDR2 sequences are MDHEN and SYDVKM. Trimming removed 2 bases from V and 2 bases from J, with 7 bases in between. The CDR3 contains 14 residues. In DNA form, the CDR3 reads TGTGCCAGCAGTTTAGGGGGACGCAATCAGCCCCAGCATTTT. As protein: CASSLGGRNQPQHF.

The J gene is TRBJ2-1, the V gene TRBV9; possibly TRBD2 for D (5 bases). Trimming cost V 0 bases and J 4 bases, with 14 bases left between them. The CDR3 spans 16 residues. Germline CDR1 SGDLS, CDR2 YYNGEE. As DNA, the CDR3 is TGTGCCAGCAGCGTAGAGCCTAGCTCCCCATACAATGAGCAGTTCTTC. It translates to CASSVEPSSPYNEQFF.